The 8 T cell receptor beta chains given below trace back to one sample, sequenced in a study of cytomegalovirus exposure and HLA in healthy donors. Primers: 60 Vbeta forward and 13 Jbeta reverse. Using immunoSEQ multiplex PCR, the repertoire was profiled, and TCRdb retains in-frame clones only, with some absent. This table holds 150,000 to 200,000 clones. Sequencing used PBMCs. These receptors all come from a woman under 30 in good health and CMV-seropositive.

The V call is TRBV6-6, the J call TRBJ2-3; 7 bases agree with TRBD1. Germline values: CDR1 MNHNY, CDR2 SVGAGI (reference sequence). The CDR3 is 16 residues long. V lost 0 bases to trimming and J lost 3 bases; unmatched junction nucleotides: 6. For the CDR3, the DNA is TGTGCCAGCAGTTACTCGTTGGCAGGGGGTACAGATACGCAGTATTTT. The encoded protein is CASSYSLAGGTDTQYF.

The J gene is TRBJ2-5, the V gene TRBV30; TRBD1 is a possible D gene (5 bases). The germline V and J ends were trimmed by 0 bases and 4 bases, with 9 bases remaining between them. In germline, CDR1 is GTSNPN, CDR2 SVGIG (reference sequence). The CDR3 is 13 residues long. CDR3 nucleotides: TGTGCCTGGAGTGTACAGGTAGGAGAGACCCAGTACTTC. This codes for CAWSVQVGETQYF.

V and J are TRBV5-4 and TRBJ2-5; 9 nucleotides align to TRBD2. The CDR3 is 16 amino acids. V lost 0 bases to trimming and J lost 4 bases; unmatched junction nucleotides: 7. The germline CDR1 and CDR2 sequences are SGHNT and YYREEE (reference sequence). DNA for the CDR3: TGTGCCAGCAGCTTGGTTCTAGCGGGAACGGGAGAGACCCAGTACTTC. It specifies CASSLVLAGTGETQYF.

The V call is TRBV2, the J call TRBJ1-5, with TRBD1 matching over 8 bases. This CDR3 has 14 residues. Germline-derived CDR1 and CDR2 are SNHLY and FYNNEI. The V segment lost 7 bases and the J segment 2 bases; nucleotides outside the gene matches: 4. The DNA for the CDR3 is TGTGCCAGCACCACAGGGGGGCGCAATCAGCCCCAGCATTTT. This sequence encodes CASTTGGRNQPQHF.

V gene TRBV7-9 combines with J gene TRBJ1-1, with a weak D call TRBD1 (5 bases). CDR1 is SEHNR, CDR2 FQNEAQ, per germline (reference sequence). CDR3 length: 14 residues. V was cut by 5 bases and J by 1 base, with 11 bases left in between. CDR3 in amino acids: CASSTGDANTEAFF. For the CDR3, the DNA is TGTGCCAGCAGCACAGGTGACGCGAACACTGAAGCTTTCTTT. The whole variable domain, filled in from reference TRBV7-9 and TRBJ1-1, reads DTGVSQNPRHKITKRGQNVTFRCDPISEHNRLYWYRQTLGQGPEFLTYFQNEAQLEKSRLLSDRFSAERPKGSFSTLEIQRTEQGDSAMYLCASSTGDANTEAFFGQGTRLTVV.

The rearrangement uses TRBV7-9 and TRBJ1-4; tentatively, D is TRBD1 (5 bases). Per germline, CDR1 SEHNR and CDR2 FQNEAQ (reference sequence). The length of the CDR3 is 15 residues. Trimming removed 5 bases from V and 7 bases from J, with 17 bases in between. The chain's CDR3 is CASSLSAQGPEKLFF. CDR3 DNA sequence: TGTGCCAGCAGCCTCTCCGCGCAGGGTCCTGAAAAACTGTTTTTT.

The rearrangement uses TRBV4-1 and TRBJ1-5; TRBD1 matches 7 bases. The CDR3 has 14 residues. CDR1 and CDR2 from the germline V gene are MGHRA and YSYEKL. J was trimmed by 4 bases and V by 4 bases; bases with no gene match: 4. The DNA of the CDR3 is TGCGCCAGCAGCCGTGGACAGGCTAATCAGCCCCAGCATTTT. It encodes CASSRGQANQPQHF.

V usage is TRBV27 and J usage is TRBJ1-1; weak D call: TRBD1 (5 bases). Germline lookup yields CDR1 MNHEY and CDR2 SMNVEV (reference sequence). The CDR3 loop spans 15 amino acids. Trimming took 4 bases from V and 4 from J, leaving 16 bases between them. This CDR3 reads CASSSWSSTGTEAFF. The CDR3 DNA sequence: TGTGCCAGCAGTTCATGGAGTTCTACAGGCACTGAAGCTTTCTTT.